This T cell receptor beta chain was sequenced for a study of T cell responses to AZD1222 COVID-19 vaccine. The wider study: The study pooled second doses at about 4 or about 12 weeks. Points from the study as a whole: Females made up more of the donors, who were largely white British, and clonal diversity may have come out too low. Just a handful of AZD1222 recipients tested seropositive at baseline. Spike-specific TCR breadth rose after two AZD1222 doses, and depth rose as well.

Produced via immunoSEQ multiplex PCR; TCRdb's table is partial and in-frame only. The sample records fewer than 65,000 clones, 84% being singletons. This clone appeared a few times. Its specificity is unknown. CDR1 is MNHEY and CDR2 is SMNVEV in the germline V gene (reference sequence). This CDR3 contains 14 residues. J gave up 3 bases and V 8 bases, and 6 bases lay outside the gene matches. The rearrangement joins TRBV27 to TRBJ2-1; TRBD2 aligns across 8 bases. This specimen was peripheral blood, taken on day 0 of AZD1222 vaccination. The source is an adult in good health. The DNA for the CDR3 is TGTGCCAGCTCCGTAGCGGGGCGCTACAATGAGCAGTTCTTC. As protein: CASSVAGRYNEQFF.